A single sample gave rise to the 10 T cell receptor beta chains below, sequenced in a study of blood T cell repertoires in COVID-19. This table comes from immunoSEQ multiplex PCR, and its TCRdb copy is limited to in-frame clones, with some not included. The data hold some 180,000 clones, with about 75% observed a single time. Sequencing was performed on peripheral blood. The receptors were sampled from a woman in her 50s with active or convalescent COVID-19.

CDR3: CASSLQRDRLNEKLFF. The CDR3 DNA is TGTGCCAGCAGTCTACAAAGGGACAGACTTAATGAAAAACTGTTTTTT. This chain links TRBV28 with TRBJ1-4; 7 bases map to TRBD1. The CDR3 has 16 amino acids. The germline gives CDR1 MDHEN, CDR2 SYDVKM. The ends lost 5 bases at V and 4 bases at J; junction bases unmatched: 10.

The genes are TRBV6-2 or TRBV6-3 and TRBJ2-5; a possible D gene is TRBD1 (5 bases). The CDR3 covers 14 residues. Germline lookup yields CDR1 MNHEY and CDR2 SVGEGT. Trimming shortened V by 2 bases and J by 5 bases, and 12 bases separated the two germline ends. The CDR3 DNA follows: TGTGCCAGCAGTTACGCAGGGCCCGGGGAGACCCAGTACTTC. It yields the protein CASSYAGPGETQYF.

The V call is TRBV30, the J call TRBJ2-2, with TRBD2 matching over 12 bases. The CDR3 length is 16 residues. The V gene end was trimmed by 0 bases and the J gene end by 4 bases; junction bases not matched to a gene: 3. Germline V lookup: CDR1 GTSNPN, CDR2 SVGIG (reference sequence). CDR3 sequence: CAWSVPGLAGTGELFF. CDR3 DNA sequence: TGTGCCTGGAGTGTACCGGGACTAGCGGGCACCGGGGAGCTGTTTTTT.

The chain couples TRBV28 to TRBJ2-7; D perhaps matches TRBD2 (6 bases). The V end was cut by 2 bases, the J end by 0 bases, with 14 bases between. The CDR3 is 16 amino acids. The V gene's germline CDR1 is MDHEN and CDR2 SYDVKM. CDR3 protein: CASSLIGGISSYEQYF. The CDR3 DNA reads as TGTGCCAGCAGTTTAATCGGCGGGATTAGCTCCTACGAGCAGTACTTC.

The chain has TRBV5-1 and TRBJ2-1; 11 bases fit TRBD2. CDR1 and CDR2 from the germline V gene are SGHRS and YFSETQ. V lost 4 bases, J lost 0 bases, and 12 bases stayed unmatched. The length of the CDR3 is 19 residues. The CDR3 DNA sequence: TGCGCCAGCAGCACTTTTTCTAGCGGGGGGCTGAGCTCCTACAATGAGCAGTTCTTC. It yields the protein CASSTFSSGGLSSYNEQFF.

This clone was seen a handful of times. The V and J genes are TRBV19 and TRBJ1-1, with D uncertain. The CDR3 has 13 amino acids. V was cut by 6 bases and J by 0 bases, with 8 bases left in between. The germline V gene has CDR1 LNHDA and CDR2 SQIVND (reference sequence). CDR3 DNA: TGTGCCAGTAGGGCGGGCCTGAACACTGAAGCTTTCTTT. Its protein is CASRAGLNTEAFF.

The chain couples TRBV9 to TRBJ2-5; 9 bases fit TRBD1. V lost 3 bases and J lost 0; bases outside the gene matches: 6. In germline, CDR1 is SGDLS, CDR2 YYNGEE. This CDR3 spans 16 amino acids. DNA for the CDR3: TGTGCCAGCAGCGCCCCGACAGGGGGGTACCAAGAGACCCAGTACTTC. It is translated as CASSAPTGGYQETQYF.

This rearrangement joins TRBV6-6 to TRBJ2-3, with 7 nucleotides matching TRBD2. Germline lookup yields CDR1 MNHNY and CDR2 SVGAGI (reference sequence). This CDR3 has 15 residues. V lost 4 bases to trimming and J lost 6 bases; unmatched junction nucleotides: 10. The CDR3 spells CASSLSERDGDTQYF. CDR3 nucleotides: TGTGCCAGCAGTTTGTCGGAGCGGGATGGCGATACGCAGTATTTT.

This clone was counted a single time. The chain couples TRBV18 to TRBJ2-5; TRBD2 matches 11 bases. The CDR3 length is 16 residues. CDR1 and CDR2 from the germline V gene are KGHSH and LQKENI. V trimming: 3 bases; J trimming: 4 bases; junction bases outside the gene matches: 7. The CDR3 loop is CASSPGTGTSGETQYF. In nucleotides, the CDR3 is TGTGCCAGCTCACCTGGAACCGGGACTAGCGGAGAGACCCAGTACTTC.

This chain links TRBV14 with TRBJ1-2; 8 positions agree with TRBD1. Trimming cost V 3 bases and J 6 bases; bases outside gene matches: 3. The CDR3 consists of 13 residues. In germline, CDR1 is SGHDN, CDR2 FVKESK. CDR3: CASSQDRVNGYTF. DNA for the CDR3: TGTGCCAGCAGCCAGGACAGGGTCAATGGCTACACCTTC.